The following is a T cell receptor (beta chain) sequence with its context. Its target is not known. The source of the sample is a study of shared clonotypes between healthy human individuals. General study findings and limits: Relative to clonotypes present in all four donors, those not shared had lower generation probabilities.

Each subset's genomic DNA was split evenly across several immunoSEQ plates. Sorted-subset replicate PCR reactions were performed with around 200 ng DNA, corresponding to tens of thousands of T cell genomes. Generated by immunoSEQ multiplex PCR, the TCRdb table keeps only in-frame clones and is missing some. The sample lists roughly 2 million clones, almost 96% occurring once. Donors were healthy HIV-negative adults without recently reported acute infections or vaccinations. Germline CDR1 reads SGDLS; CDR2 reads YYNGEE. With 1 base clipped from V and 4 bases from J, the junction kept 7 bases outside the gene matches. The CDR3 consists of 16 residues.

This clonotype originated in a man aged 18-30 years in good health. The V call is TRBV9, the J call TRBJ2-2, with 7 bases identical to TRBD2. Sequenced: naive CD4+ T cells sorted from blood. Indicated subset: CD45RA+ positively selected. The CDR3 protein is CASSVRGGSGTGELFF. CDR3 DNA sequence: TGTGCCAGCAGCGTACGTGGCGGGAGTGGCACCGGGGAGCTGTTTTTT.